This TCR beta chain was captured by sequencing in a study of preoperative IRX-2 immunotherapy in early breast cancer. The repertoire was sequenced with immunoSEQ multiplex PCR; TCRdb's copy has only in-frame clones and lacks some. The sample lists 30,000 or so clones; roughly four fifths were seen once. This CDR3 has 19 amino acids. Germline CDR1 is SGHRS and CDR2 is YFSETQ. V was shortened by 1 base and J by 0 bases, with 20 bases between the two germline ends. Treatment of the sample: preoperative locoregional IRX-2 cytokine immunotherapy. Samples came from a phase Ib trial of preoperative locoregional IRX-2 cytokine immunotherapy.

The chain recombines TRBV5-1 with TRBJ1-3; D remains ambiguous. This specimen was lymph node tissue, taken from a patient treated with IRX-2 immunotherapy. This sequence was found in a human donor with breast cancer. The CDR3 protein is CASSLRPGWGTSSGNTIYF. CDR3 in DNA: TGCGCCAGCAGCTTGAGGCCCGGATGGGGAACATCCTCTGGAAACACCATATATTTT. Full variable domain (missing parts from reference TRBV5-1 and TRBJ1-3): KAGVTQTPRYLIKTRGQQVTLSCSPISGHRSVSWYQQTPGQGLQFLFEYFSETQRNKGNFPGRFSGRQFSNSRSEMNVSTLELGDSALYLCASSLRPGWGTSSGNTIYFGEGSWLTVV.